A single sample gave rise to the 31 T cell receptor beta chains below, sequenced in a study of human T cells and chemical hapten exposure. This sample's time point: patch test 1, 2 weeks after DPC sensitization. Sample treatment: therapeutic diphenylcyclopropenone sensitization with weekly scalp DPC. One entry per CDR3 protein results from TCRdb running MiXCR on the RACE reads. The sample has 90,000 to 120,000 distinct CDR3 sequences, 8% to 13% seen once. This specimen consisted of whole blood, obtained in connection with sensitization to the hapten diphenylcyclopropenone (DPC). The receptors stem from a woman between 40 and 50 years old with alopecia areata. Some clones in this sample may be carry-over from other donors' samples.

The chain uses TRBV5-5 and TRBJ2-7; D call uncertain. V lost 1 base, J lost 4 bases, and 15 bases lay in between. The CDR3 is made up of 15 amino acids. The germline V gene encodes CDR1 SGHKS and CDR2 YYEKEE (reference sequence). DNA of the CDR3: TGTGCCAGCAGCTTGAGCAGCGTGCCAGAATACGAGCAGTACTTC. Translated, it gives CASSLSSVPEYEQYF.

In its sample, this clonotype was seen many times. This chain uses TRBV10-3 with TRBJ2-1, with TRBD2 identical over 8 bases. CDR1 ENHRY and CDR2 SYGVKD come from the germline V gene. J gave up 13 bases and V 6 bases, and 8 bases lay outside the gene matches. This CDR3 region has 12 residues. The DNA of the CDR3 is TGTGCCATCAGGAAAACTAGCGGACCCCAGTTCTTC. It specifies CAIRKTSGPQFF.

CDR3 sequence: CASSLVLAGWEQYF. The CDR3 DNA reads TGTGCCAGCAGCTTGGTACTAGCGGGATGGGAGCAGTACTTC. This chain links TRBV5-5 with TRBJ2-7; TRBD2 matches 10 bases. Germline CDR1 and CDR2: SGHKS and YYEKEE (reference sequence). The CDR3 covers 14 residues. Trimming at V came to 0 bases and at J to 7 bases, leaving 4 bases not matched to a gene.

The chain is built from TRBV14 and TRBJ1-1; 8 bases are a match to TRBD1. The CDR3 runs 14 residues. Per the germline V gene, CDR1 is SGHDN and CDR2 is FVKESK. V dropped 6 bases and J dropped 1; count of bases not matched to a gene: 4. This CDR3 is CASSFGQGNTEAFF. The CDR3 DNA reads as TGTGCCAGCAGTTTCGGACAGGGGAACACTGAAGCTTTCTTT. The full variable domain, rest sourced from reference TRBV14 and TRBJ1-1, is EAGVTQFPSHSVIEKGQTVTLRCDPISGHDNLYWYRRVMGKEIKFLLHFVKESKQDESGMPNNRFLAERTGGTYSTLKVQPAELEDSGVYFCASSFGQGNTEAFFGQGTRLTVV.

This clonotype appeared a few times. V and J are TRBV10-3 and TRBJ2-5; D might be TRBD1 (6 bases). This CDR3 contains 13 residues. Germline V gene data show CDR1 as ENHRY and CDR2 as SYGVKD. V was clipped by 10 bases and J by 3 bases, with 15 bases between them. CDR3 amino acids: CATNRDKEETQYF. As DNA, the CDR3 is TGTGCCACCAATCGGGACAAGGAAGAGACCCAGTACTTC.

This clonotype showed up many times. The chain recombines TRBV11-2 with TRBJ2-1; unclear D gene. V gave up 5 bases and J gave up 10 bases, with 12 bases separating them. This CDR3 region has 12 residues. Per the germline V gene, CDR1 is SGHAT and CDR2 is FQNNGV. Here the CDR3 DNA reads TGTGCCAGCAGCAAGGAGTCCCTAGAGCAGTTCTTC. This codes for CASSKESLEQFF.

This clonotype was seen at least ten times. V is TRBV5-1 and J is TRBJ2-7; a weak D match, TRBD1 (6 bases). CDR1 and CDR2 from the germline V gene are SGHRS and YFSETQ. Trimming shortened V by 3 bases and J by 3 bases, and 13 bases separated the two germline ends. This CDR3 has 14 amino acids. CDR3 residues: CASSYVVQGYEQYF. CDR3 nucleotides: TGCGCCAGCAGCTATGTCGTACAGGGCTACGAGCAGTACTTC.

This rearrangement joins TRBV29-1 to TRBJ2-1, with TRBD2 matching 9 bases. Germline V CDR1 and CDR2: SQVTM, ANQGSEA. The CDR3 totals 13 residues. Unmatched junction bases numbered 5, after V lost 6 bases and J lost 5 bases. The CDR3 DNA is TGCAGCGTGGCGGGGGGGTTCCACAATGAGCAGTTCTTC. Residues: CSVAGGFHNEQFF.

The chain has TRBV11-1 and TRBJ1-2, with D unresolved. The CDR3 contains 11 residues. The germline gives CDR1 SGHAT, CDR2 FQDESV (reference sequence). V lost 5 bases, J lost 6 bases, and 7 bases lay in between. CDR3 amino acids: CASSELNGYTF. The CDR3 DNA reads TGTGCCAGCAGCGAACTCAATGGCTACACCTTC.

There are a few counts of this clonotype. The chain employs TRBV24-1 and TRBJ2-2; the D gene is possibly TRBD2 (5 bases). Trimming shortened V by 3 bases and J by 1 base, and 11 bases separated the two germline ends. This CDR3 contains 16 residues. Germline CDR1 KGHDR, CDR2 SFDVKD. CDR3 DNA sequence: TGTGCCACCAGTGATAGCCCTCGGGGGAACACCGGGGAGCTGTTTTTT. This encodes CATSDSPRGNTGELFF.

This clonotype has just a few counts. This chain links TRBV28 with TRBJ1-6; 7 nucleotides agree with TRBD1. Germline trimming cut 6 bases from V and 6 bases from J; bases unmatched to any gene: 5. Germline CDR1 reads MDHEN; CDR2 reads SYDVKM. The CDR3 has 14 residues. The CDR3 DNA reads TGTGCCAGCAGCCCCGGGACAGTTAATTCACCCCTCCACTTT. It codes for CASSPGTVNSPLHF.

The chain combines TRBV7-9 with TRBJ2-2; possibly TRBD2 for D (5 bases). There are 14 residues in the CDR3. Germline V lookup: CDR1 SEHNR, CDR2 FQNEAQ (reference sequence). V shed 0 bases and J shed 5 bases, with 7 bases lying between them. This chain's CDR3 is CASSLAGRTGELFF. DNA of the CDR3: TGTGCCAGCAGCTTAGCAGGGAGAACCGGGGAGCTGTTTTTT.

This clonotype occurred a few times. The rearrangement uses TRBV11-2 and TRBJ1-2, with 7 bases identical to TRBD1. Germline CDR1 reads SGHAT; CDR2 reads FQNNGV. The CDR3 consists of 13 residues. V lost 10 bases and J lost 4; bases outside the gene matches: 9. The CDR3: CANSPGQTYGYTF. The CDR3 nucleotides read TGTGCCAACAGTCCGGGACAGACCTATGGCTACACCTTC.

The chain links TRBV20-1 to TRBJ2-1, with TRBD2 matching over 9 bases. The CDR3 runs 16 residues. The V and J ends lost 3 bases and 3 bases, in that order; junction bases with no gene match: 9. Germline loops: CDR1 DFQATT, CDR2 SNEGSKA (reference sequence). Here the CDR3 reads CSARAFGGGVYNEQFF. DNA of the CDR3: TGCAGTGCTAGGGCCTTCGGCGGGGGGGTCTACAATGAGCAGTTCTTC.

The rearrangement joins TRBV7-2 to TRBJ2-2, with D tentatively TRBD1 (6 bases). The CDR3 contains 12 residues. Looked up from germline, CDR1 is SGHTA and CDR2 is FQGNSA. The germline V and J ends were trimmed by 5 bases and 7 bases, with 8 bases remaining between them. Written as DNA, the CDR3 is TGTGCCAGCAGCGAGGGGGTCGGGGAGCTGTTTTTT. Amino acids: CASSEGVGELFF.

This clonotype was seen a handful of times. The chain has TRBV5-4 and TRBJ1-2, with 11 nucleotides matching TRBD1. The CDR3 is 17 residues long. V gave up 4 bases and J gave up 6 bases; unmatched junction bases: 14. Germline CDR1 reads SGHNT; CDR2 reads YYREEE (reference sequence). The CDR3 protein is CASSPKPGQGDKDGYTF. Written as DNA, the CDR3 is TGTGCCAGCAGCCCTAAACCGGGACAGGGGGATAAAGATGGCTACACCTTC.

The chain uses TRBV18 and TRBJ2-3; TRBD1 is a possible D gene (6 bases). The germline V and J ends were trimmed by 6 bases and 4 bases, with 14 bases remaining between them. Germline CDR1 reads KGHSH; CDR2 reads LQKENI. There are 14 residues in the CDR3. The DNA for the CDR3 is TGTGCCAGCTCCCTCAACAGGGACGCAGATACGCAGTATTTT. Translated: CASSLNRDADTQYF.

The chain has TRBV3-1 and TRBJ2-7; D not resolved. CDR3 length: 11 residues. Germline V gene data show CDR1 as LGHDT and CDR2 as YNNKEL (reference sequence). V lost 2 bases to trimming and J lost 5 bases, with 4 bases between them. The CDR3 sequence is CASSQLHEQYF. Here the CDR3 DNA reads TGTGCCAGCAGCCAACTCCACGAGCAGTACTTC.

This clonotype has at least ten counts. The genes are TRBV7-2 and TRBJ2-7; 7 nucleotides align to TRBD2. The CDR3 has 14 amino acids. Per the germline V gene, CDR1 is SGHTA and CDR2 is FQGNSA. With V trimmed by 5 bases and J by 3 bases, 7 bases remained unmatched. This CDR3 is CASSISGFGYEQYF. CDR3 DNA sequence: TGTGCCAGCAGCATTAGCGGGTTCGGCTACGAGCAGTACTTC.

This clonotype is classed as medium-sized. The CDR3 nucleotides read TGCGCCAGCAGCCAAGATCTTGGACAGATCTACGAGCAGTACTTC. It codes for CASSQDLGQIYEQYF. The chain recombines TRBV4-3 with TRBJ2-7, with D possibly TRBD1 on 6 matching bases. The germline V and J ends were trimmed by 0 bases and 3 bases, with 12 bases remaining between them. CDR3 size: 15 residues. Per the germline V gene, CDR1 is LGHNA and CDR2 is YSLEER.

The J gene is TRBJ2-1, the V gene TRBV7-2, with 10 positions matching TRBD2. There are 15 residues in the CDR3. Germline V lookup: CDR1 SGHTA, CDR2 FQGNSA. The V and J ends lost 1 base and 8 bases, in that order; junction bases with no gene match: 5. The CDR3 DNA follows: TGTGCCAGCAGCTTAGTGAGACTAGCGGGCGATGAGCAGTTCTTC. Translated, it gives CASSLVRLAGDEQFF.

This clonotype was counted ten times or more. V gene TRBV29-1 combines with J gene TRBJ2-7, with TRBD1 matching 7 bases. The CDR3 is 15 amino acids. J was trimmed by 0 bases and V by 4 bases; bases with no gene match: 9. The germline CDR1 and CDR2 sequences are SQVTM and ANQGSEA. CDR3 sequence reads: CSVVGDSPFSYEQYF. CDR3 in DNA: TGCAGCGTTGTCGGGGACAGCCCCTTCTCCTACGAGCAGTACTTC.

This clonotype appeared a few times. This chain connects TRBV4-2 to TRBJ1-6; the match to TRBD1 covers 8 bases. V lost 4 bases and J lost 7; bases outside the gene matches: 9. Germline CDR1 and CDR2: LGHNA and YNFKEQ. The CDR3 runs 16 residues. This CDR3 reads CASSPSPRTGNSPLHF. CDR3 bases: TGTGCCAGCAGCCCGAGCCCCCGGACAGGGAATTCACCCCTCCACTTT.

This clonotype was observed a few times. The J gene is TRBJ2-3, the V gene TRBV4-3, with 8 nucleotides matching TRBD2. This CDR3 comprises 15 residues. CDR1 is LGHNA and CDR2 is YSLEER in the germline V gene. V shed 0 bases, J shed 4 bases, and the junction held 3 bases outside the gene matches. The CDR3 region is CASSQDRGGADTQYF. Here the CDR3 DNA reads TGCGCCAGCAGCCAAGACCGGGGGGGAGCAGATACGCAGTATTTT.

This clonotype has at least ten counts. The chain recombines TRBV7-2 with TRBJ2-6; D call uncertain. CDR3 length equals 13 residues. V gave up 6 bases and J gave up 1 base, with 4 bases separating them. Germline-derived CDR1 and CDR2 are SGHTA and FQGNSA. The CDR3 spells CASRSSGANVLTF. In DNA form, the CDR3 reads TGTGCCAGCAGATCGTCTGGGGCCAACGTCCTGACTTTC.

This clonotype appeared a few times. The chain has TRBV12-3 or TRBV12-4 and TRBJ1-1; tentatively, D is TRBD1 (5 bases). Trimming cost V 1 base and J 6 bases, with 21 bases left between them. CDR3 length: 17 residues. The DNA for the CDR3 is TGTGCCAGCAGTTTAGATGGGGGAGGCTTTACTGGCCCTGAAGCTTTCTTT. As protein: CASSLDGGGFTGPEAFF.

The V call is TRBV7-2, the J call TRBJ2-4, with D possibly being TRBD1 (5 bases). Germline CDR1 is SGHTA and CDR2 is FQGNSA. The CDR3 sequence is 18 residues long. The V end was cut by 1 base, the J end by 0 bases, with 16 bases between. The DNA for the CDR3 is TGTGCCAGCAGCTTAGGGGGCTCTTTCCTTGTAGCCAAAAACATTCAGTACTTC. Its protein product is CASSLGGSFLVAKNIQYF. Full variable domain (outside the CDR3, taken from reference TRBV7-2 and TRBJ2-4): GAGVSQSPSNKVTEKGKDVELRCDPISGHTALYWYRQSLGQGLEFLIYFQGNSAPDKSGLPSDRFSAERTGGSVSTLTIQRTQQEDSAVYLCASSLGGSFLVAKNIQYFGAGTRLSVL.

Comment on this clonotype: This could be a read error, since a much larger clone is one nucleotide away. The CDR3 reads CASSLSRAPYNEQFF. The CDR3 nucleotides are TGTGCCAGCAGCCTCTCAAGGGCCCCCTACAATGAGCAGTTCTTC. V usage is TRBV11-2 and J usage is TRBJ2-1; no reliable D call. This CDR3 has 15 amino acids. V gave up 5 bases and J gave up 2 bases, with 13 bases separating them. CDR1 and CDR2 from the germline V gene are SGHAT and FQNNGV.

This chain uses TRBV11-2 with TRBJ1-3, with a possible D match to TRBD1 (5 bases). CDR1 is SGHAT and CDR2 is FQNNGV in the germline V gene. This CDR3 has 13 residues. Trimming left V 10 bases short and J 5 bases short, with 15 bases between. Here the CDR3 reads CAIRGGRRNTIYF. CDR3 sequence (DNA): TGTGCCATTAGGGGAGGCAGAAGAAACACCATATATTTT.

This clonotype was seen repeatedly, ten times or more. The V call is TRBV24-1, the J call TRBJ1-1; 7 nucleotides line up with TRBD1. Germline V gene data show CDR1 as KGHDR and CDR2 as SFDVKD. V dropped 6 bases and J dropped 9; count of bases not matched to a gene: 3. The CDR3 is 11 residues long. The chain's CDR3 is CATSSQGKAFF. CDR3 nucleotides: TGTGCCACCAGTTCACAGGGGAAAGCTTTCTTT.

In DNA, the CDR3 is TGTGCCAGCAGTTTAGGGGCAGGGGAAAAACTGTTTTTT. It yields the protein CASSLGAGEKLFF. The V gene is TRBV28, the J gene TRBJ1-4, with D maybe TRBD1 (5 bases). V was trimmed by 2 bases and J by 8 bases, leaving 9 bases between them. Germline CDR1 and CDR2: MDHEN and SYDVKM. This CDR3 has 13 residues. Looking up the rest from reference TRBV28 and TRBJ1-4 gives the full variable domain: DVKVTQSSRYLVKRTGEKVFLECVQDMDHENMFWYRQDPGLGLRLIYFSYDVKMKEKGDIPEGYSVSREKKERFSLILESASTNQTSMYLCASSLGAGEKLFFGSGTQLSVL.